These 14 T cell receptor beta chains originate from one sample sequenced in a study of blood T cell repertoires in COVID-19. This table comes from immunoSEQ multiplex PCR, and its TCRdb copy is limited to in-frame clones, with some not included. Counted here are approximately 200,000 clones, about 80% occurring once; the ten biggest clones make up 6.5% to 9.5%. The material sequenced was PBMCs or T cells enriched from blood (not recorded which). The receptors stem from a man between 35 and 55 years old who had recovered from COVID-19.

The chain's CDR3 is CASSQGQGPREGYTF. CDR3 coding DNA: TGTGCCAGCAGCCAGGGACAGGGGCCCCGAGAGGGCTACACCTTC. This chain links TRBV4-2 with TRBJ1-2; TRBD1 agrees at 10 bases. The germline V gene has CDR1 LGHNA and CDR2 YNFKEQ. The CDR3 loop spans 15 amino acids. J was trimmed by 8 bases and V by 3 bases; bases with no gene match: 9.

This clone is a singleton in its sample. The rearrangement links TRBV7-8 to TRBJ2-1; 10 bases fit TRBD1. The CDR3 runs to 16 residues. The junction had 6 bases not matched to a gene; V was cut back by 4 bases and J by 3 bases. The V gene's germline CDR1 is SGHVS and CDR2 FQNEAQ. DNA of the CDR3: TGTGCCAGCAGCTCAGGTAGGGACAGGGGCTACAATGAGCAGTTCTTC. It translates to CASSSGRDRGYNEQFF.

This rearrangement joins TRBV5-8 to TRBJ2-3; unclear D gene. In germline, CDR1 is SGHTS, CDR2 YDEGEE. Trimming pared 4 bases from V and 4 bases from J, leaving 19 bases between. The CDR3 sequence is 16 residues long. In DNA form, the CDR3 reads TGTGCCAGCAGCGCCGGAGACTTGGGTATCCCAGATACGCAGTATTTT. It is translated as CASSAGDLGIPDTQYF.

This chain links TRBV4-1 with TRBJ1-2; D possibly corresponds to TRBD1 (5 bases). CDR3 length: 15 amino acids. Germline assignment: CDR1 MGHRA and CDR2 YSYEKL. Trimming left V 4 bases short and J 7 bases short, with 19 bases between. The CDR3 here is CASSPSVQGTAGYTF. CDR3 coding DNA: TGCGCCAGCAGCCCTTCGGTCCAGGGTACGGCTGGCTACACCTTC.

The J gene is TRBJ2-3, the V gene TRBV28; 11 bases fit TRBD2. J lost 2 bases, V lost 8 bases, and 6 bases had no gene match. The germline V gene has CDR1 MDHEN and CDR2 SYDVKM. This CDR3 has 15 residues. For the CDR3, the DNA is TGTGCCAGCCTACTAGCGGGGGCCTTCACAGATACGCAGTATTTT. This gives the protein CASLLAGAFTDTQYF.

The gene calls are TRBV5-1 and TRBJ1-1, with 7 bases matching TRBD1. This CDR3 comprises 13 residues. Germline loops: CDR1 SGHRS, CDR2 YFSETQ. V lost 0 bases, J lost 7 bases, and 3 bases stayed unmatched. Written as DNA, the CDR3 is TGCGCCAGCAGCTTGGGGGGACAGAGTGAAGCTTTCTTT. It yields the protein CASSLGGQSEAFF.

The chain is built from TRBV5-6 and TRBJ1-3; unclear D gene. The V and J ends lost 4 bases and 0 bases respectively, with 11 bases between them. Germline V CDR1 and CDR2: SGHDT, YYEEEE. This CDR3 is 15 amino acids long. For the CDR3, the DNA is TGTGCCAGCAGCCTCACGCTCGGCTCTGGAAACACCATATATTTT. It yields the protein CASSLTLGSGNTIYF.

The chain combines TRBV28 with TRBJ1-1; the D gene is possibly TRBD1 (6 bases). The V end lost 4 bases, the J end lost 2 bases, and 14 bases lay between the germline ends. Germline V gives CDR1 MDHEN, CDR2 SYDVKM. CDR3 length: 15 residues. Here the CDR3 reads CASSSAGALNTEAFF. The CDR3 DNA follows: TGTGCCAGCAGTTCGGCGGGGGCCTTAAACACTGAAGCTTTCTTT.

This chain connects TRBV4-2 to TRBJ2-1, with 8 bases that match TRBD1. This CDR3 contains 17 residues. V was clipped by 4 bases and J by 8 bases; unmatched bases: 16. Germline V gives CDR1 LGHNA, CDR2 YNFKEQ. CDR3 sequence reads: CASSPLGGQGKEDEQFF. The CDR3 nucleotides read TGTGCCAGCAGCCCCCTCGGCGGACAGGGCAAGGAAGATGAGCAGTTCTTC.

This clone showed up just once. The chain combines TRBV24-1 with TRBJ1-5, with 10 bases matching TRBD1. With V trimmed by 5 bases and J by 7 bases, 10 bases remained unmatched. The CDR3 contains 16 residues. Per the germline V gene, CDR1 is KGHDR and CDR2 is SFDVKD. The CDR3, as DNA: TGTGCCACCAGTGGTGGACAGGGGGTTCAGCAACAGCCCCAGCATTTT. Translation gives CATSGGQGVQQQPQHF.

The gene calls are TRBV7-2 and TRBJ2-7, with D possibly TRBD1 on 6 matching bases. Germline V lookup: CDR1 SGHTA, CDR2 FQGNSA. V lost 5 bases to trimming and J lost 3 bases, with 20 bases between them. This CDR3 has 16 residues. The chain's CDR3 is CASSQTRTAKYYEQYF. The DNA for the CDR3 is TGTGCCAGCAGCCAGACCCGGACAGCAAAGTACTACGAGCAGTACTTC.

This chain connects TRBV6-6 to TRBJ2-7, with TRBD2 matching 15 bases. CDR3 length equals 17 residues. V lost 5 bases to trimming and J lost 2 bases; unmatched junction nucleotides: 7. Germline V gene data show CDR1 as MNHNY and CDR2 as SVGAGI (reference sequence). As DNA, the CDR3 is TGTGCCAGCAGTCGGACTAGCGGGGGGGCTATGACCTACGAGCAGTACTTC. It yields the protein CASSRTSGGAMTYEQYF.

This chain links TRBV7-9 with TRBJ2-7, with D maybe TRBD1 (6 bases). This CDR3 has 14 amino acids. V gave up 5 bases and J gave up 5 bases, with 16 bases separating them. The germline gives CDR1 SEHNR, CDR2 FQNEAQ (reference sequence). CDR3 DNA: TGTGCCAGCAGCGTAACAGGGATGACGGACGAGCAGTACTTC. Encoded protein: CASSVTGMTDEQYF.

Of note for this clone: The identical CDR3 is also encoded by other nucleotide sequences in the sample. The chain uses TRBV9 and TRBJ1-3; D unclear. This CDR3 has 13 residues. CDR1 and CDR2 (germline): SGDLS, YYNGEE. The V end lost 3 bases, the J end lost 4 bases, and 8 bases lay between the germline ends. The CDR3 here is CASSAGAGNTIYF. The CDR3 DNA follows: TGTGCCAGCAGCGCAGGTGCGGGAAACACCATATATTTT.